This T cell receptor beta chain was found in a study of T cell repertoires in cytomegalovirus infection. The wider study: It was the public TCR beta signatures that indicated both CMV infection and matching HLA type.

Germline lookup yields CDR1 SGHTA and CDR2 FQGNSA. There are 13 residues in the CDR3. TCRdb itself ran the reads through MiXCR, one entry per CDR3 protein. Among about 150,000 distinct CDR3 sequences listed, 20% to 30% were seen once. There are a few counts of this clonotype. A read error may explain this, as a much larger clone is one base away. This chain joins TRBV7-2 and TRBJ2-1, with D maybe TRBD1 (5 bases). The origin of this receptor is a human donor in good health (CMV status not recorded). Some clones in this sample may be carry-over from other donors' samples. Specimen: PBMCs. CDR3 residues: CPSSEIQGNEQFF. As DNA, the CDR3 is TGTCCCAGCAGCGAGATTCAGGGTAATGAGCAGTTCTTC.